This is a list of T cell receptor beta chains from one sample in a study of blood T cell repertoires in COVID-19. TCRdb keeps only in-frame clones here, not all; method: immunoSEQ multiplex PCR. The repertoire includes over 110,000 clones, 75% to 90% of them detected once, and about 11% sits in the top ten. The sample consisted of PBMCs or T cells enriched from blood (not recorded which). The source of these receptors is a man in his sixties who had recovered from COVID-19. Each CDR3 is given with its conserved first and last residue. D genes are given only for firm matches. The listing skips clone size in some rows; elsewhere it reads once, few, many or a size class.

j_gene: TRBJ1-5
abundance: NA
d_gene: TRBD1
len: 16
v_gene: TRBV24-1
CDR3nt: TGTGCCACCAGTGACTCCAGAGGCGGACAGGTACCGCCCCAGCATTTT
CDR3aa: CATSDSRGGQVPPQHF

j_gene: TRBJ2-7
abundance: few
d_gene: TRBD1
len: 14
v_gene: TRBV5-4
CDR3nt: TGTGCCAGCAGGTTCGACAGGGTAAGCTACGAGCAGTACTTC
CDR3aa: CASRFDRVSYEQYF

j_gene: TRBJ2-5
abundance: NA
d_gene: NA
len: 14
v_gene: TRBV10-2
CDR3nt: TGCGCCAGCAGTGAGTCGTGGAGTAGAGAGACCCAGTACTTC
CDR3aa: CASSESWSRETQYF

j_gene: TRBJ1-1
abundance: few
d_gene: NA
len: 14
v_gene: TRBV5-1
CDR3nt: TGCGCCAGCAGCTTAACAGGCCTGAACACTGAAGCTTTCTTT
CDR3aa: CASSLTGLNTEAFF

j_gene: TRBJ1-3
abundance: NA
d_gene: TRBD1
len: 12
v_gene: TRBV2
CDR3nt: TGTGCCAGCAGGGACAGGGGAGACACCATATATTTT
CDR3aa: CASRDRGDTIYF

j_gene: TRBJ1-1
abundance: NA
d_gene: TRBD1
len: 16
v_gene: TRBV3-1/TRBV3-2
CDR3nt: TGTGCCAGCAGCCAAGTCATAGGGACAGGGAGCACTGAAGCTTTCTTT
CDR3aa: CASSQVIGTGSTEAFF

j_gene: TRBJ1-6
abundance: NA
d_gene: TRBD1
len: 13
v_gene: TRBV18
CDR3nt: TGTGCCAGCCGAGACAGGGAGTATTCACCCCTCCACTTT
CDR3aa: CASRDREYSPLHF

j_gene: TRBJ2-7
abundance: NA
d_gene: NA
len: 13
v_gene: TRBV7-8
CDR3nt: TGTGCCAGCAGCTTAGCGGGGACTTACGAGCAGTACTTC
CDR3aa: CASSLAGTYEQYF

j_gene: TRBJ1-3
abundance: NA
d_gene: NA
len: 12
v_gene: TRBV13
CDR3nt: TGTGCCAGCAGCCCAAATGGAAACACCATATATTTT
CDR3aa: CASSPNGNTIYF

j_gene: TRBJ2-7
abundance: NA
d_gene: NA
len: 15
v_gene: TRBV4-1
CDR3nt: TGCGCCAGCAGCCAAGAGATAGGGGGTGGAGACGAGCAGTACTTC
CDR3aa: CASSQEIGGGDEQYF

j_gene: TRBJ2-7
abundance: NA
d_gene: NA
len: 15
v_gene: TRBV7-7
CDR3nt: TGTGCTAGCAGCTTAGCGCGGGGAAGCTCCTACGAGCAGTACTTC
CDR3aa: CASSLARGSSYEQYF

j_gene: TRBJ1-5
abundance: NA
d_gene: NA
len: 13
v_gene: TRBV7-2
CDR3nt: TGTGCCAGCAGCTTATTCGTATCTCAGCCCCAGCATTTT
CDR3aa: CASSLFVSQPQHF

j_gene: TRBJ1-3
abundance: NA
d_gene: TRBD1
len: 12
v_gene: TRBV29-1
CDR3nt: TGCAGCGTTGTGACAGGGGGAAACACCATATATTTT
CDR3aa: CSVVTGGNTIYF

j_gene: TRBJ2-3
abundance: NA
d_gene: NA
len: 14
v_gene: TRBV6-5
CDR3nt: TGTGCCAGCAGTTACTCGGAGTTCACAGATACGCAGTATTTT
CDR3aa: CASSYSEFTDTQYF

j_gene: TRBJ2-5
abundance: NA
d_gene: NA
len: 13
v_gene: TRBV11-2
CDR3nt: TGTGCCAGCACCCGAGCGGACCAAGAGACCCAGTACTTC
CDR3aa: CASTRADQETQYF

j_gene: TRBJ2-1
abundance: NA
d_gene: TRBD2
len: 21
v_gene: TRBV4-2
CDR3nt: TGTGCCAGCAGCCAAGATCCCCCCGGATTCTTGCGGGAGTCTCCCTACAATGAGCAGTTCTTC
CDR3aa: CASSQDPPGFLRESPYNEQFF

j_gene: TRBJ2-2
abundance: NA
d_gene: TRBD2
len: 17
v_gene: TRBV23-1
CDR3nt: TGCGCCAGCACCTCACTCATCGGGAGGGCTTACACCGGGGAGCTGTTTTTT
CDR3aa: CASTSLIGRAYTGELFF

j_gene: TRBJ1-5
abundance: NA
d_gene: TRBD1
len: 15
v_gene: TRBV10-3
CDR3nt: TGTGCCATATCCGGTGACAGGGGGTACGATCAGCCCCAGCATTTT
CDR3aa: CAISGDRGYDQPQHF

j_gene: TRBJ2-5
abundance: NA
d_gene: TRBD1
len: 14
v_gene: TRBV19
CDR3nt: TGTGCCAGTAGTAAGAGGGACAGGGGAGAGACCCAGTACTTC
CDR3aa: CASSKRDRGETQYF

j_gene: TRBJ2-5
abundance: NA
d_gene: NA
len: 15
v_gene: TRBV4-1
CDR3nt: TGCGCCAGCAGCCAAGTTATTTGGGAGGAAGAGACCCAGTACTTC
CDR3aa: CASSQVIWEEETQYF

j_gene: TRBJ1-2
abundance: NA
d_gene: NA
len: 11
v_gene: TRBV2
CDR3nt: TGTGCCACTCACAGGGCAGTCGGCTACACCTTC
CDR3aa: CATHRAVGYTF

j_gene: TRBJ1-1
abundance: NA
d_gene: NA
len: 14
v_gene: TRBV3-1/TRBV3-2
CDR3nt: TGTGCCAGCAGCCAAGCGCTGACGGAGACTGAAGCTTTCTTT
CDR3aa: CASSQALTETEAFF

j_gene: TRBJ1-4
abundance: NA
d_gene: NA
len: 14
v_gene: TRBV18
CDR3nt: TGTGCCAGCTCACCACAACAGGAAGGAGAAAAACTGTTTTTT
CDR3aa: CASSPQQEGEKLFF

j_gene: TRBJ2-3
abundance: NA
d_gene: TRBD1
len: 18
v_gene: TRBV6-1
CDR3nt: TGTGCCAGCAGTGAAGATGGGAGGACAGGGGTAAACACAGATACGCAGTATTTT
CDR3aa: CASSEDGRTGVNTDTQYF

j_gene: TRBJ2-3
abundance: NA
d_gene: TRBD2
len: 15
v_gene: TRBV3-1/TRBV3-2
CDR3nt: TGTGCCAGCCGGGGGACTAGCGGCTTCACAGATACGCAGTATTTT
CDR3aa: CASRGTSGFTDTQYF

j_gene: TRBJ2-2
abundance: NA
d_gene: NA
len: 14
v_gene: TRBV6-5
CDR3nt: TGTGCCAGCACCGGGACTCCGAACACCGGGGAGCTGTTTTTT
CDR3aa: CASTGTPNTGELFF

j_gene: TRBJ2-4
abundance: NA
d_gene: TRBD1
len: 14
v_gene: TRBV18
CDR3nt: TGTGCCAGCTCACCACTGGACAGGGCAAACATTCAGTACTTC
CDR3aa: CASSPLDRANIQYF

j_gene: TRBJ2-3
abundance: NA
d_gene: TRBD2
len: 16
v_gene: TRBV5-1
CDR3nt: TGCGCCAGCAGCTCAGGGACTAATTTCTTCACAGATACGCAGTATTTT
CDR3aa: CASSSGTNFFTDTQYF

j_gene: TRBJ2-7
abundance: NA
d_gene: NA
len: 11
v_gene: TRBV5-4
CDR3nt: TGTGCCAGCAGCTTCCGGGGGGAGCAGTACTTC
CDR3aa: CASSFRGEQYF

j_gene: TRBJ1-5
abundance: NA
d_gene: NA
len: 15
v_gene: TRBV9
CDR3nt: TGTGCCAGCAGCGTAGGTGGGGAGGAAGGTCAGCCCCAGCATTTT
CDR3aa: CASSVGGEEGQPQHF

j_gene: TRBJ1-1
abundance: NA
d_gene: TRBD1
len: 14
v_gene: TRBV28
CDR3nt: TGTGCCAGCAGTTCGACAGGGCTTGACACTGAAGCTTTCTTT
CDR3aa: CASSSTGLDTEAFF

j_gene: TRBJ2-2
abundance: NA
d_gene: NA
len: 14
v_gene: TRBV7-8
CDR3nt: TGTGCCAGCAGCTTCCCCGGGAGAGCCGGGGAGCTGTTTTTT
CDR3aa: CASSFPGRAGELFF

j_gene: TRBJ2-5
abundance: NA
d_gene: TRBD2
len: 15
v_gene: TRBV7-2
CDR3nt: TGTGCCAGCAGCTTGAGTCTAGCGGTTCAAGAGACCCAGTACTTC
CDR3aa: CASSLSLAVQETQYF

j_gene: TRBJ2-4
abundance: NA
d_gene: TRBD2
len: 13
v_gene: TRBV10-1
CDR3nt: TGCGCCAGCAGACAGGGACTAGAAAACATTCAGTACTTC
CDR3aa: CASRQGLENIQYF

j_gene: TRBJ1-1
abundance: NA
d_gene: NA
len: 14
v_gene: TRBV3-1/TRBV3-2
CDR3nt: TGTGCCAGCAGCCAAGAAGCAATGAACACTGAAGCTTTCTTT
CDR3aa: CASSQEAMNTEAFF

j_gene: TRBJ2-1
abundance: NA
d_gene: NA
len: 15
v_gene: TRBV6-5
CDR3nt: TGTGCCAGCAGTTCCTCGGGACTCTATTACAATGAGCAGTTCTTC
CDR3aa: CASSSSGLYYNEQFF

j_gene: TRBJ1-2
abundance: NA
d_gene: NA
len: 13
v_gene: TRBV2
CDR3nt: TGTGCCACCTCTGCGGGGGCTCTTAGGGGCTACACCTTC
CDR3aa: CATSAGALRGYTF

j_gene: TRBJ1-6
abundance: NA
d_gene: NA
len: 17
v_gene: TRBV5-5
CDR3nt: TGTGCCAGCAGCTTGTATCAGGGAAGCTCCTATAATTCACCCCTCCACTTT
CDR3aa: CASSLYQGSSYNSPLHF

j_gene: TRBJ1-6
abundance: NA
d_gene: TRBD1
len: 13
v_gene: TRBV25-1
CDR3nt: TGTGCCAGCAGTGTAGAAGGGGGCTCACCCCTCCACTTT
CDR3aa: CASSVEGGSPLHF

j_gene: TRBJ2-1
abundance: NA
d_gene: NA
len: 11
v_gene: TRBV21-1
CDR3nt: TGTGCCAGCAGACCTAGCAATGAGCAGTTCTTC
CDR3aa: CASRPSNEQFF

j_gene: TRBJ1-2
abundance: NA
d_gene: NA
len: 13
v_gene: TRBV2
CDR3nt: TGTGCCAGCAGTGATAGTCTCACCTATGGCTACACCTTC
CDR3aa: CASSDSLTYGYTF